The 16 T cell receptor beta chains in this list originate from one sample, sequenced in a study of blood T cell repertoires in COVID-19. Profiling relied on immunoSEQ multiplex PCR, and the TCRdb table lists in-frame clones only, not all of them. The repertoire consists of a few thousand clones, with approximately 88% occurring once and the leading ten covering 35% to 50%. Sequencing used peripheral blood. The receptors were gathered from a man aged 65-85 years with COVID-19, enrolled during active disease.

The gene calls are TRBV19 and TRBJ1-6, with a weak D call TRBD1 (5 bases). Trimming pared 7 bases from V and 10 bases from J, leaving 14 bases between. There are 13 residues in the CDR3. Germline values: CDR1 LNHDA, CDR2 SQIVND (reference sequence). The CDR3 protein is CASMDQGGSPLHF. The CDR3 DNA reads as TGTGCCAGTATGGACCAGGGCGGATCACCCCTCCACTTT.

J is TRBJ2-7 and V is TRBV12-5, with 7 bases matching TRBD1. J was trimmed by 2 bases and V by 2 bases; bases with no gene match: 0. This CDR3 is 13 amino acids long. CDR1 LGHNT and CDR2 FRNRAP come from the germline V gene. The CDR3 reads CASGLQGAYEQYF. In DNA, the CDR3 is TGTGCTAGTGGTTTGCAGGGGGCCTACGAGCAGTACTTC.

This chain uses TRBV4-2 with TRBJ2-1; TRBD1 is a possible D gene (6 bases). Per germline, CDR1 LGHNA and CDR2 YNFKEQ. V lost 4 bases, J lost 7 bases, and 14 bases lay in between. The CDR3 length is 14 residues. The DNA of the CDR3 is TGTGCCAGCAGCCGCCTCCCCCAGGGGAATGAGCAGTTCTTC. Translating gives CASSRLPQGNEQFF.

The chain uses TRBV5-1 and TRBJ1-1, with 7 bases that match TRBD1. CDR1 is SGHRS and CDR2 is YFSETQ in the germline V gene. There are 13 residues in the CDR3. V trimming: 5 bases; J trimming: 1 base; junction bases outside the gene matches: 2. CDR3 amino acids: CASRGTANTEAFF. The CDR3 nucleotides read TGCGCCAGCAGGGGGACAGCGAACACTGAAGCTTTCTTT.

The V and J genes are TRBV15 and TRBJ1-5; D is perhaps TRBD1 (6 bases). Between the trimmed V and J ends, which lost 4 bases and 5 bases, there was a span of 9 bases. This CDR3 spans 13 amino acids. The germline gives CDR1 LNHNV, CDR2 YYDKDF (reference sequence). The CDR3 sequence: CATSIAGDQPQHF. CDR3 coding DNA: TGTGCCACCAGCATCGCAGGGGATCAGCCCCAGCATTTT.

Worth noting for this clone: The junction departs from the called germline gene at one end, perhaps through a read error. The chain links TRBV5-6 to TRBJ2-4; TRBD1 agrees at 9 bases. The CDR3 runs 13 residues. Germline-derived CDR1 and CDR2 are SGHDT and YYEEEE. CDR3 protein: CASSLGGRQGDDF. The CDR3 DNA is TGTGCCAGCAGCTTGGGGGGCCGACAGGGGGATGACTTC.

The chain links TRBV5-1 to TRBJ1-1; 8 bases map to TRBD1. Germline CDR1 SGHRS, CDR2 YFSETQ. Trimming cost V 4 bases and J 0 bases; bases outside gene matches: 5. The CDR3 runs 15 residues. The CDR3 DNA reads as TGCGCCAGCAGCCAAGACAGGGGTCTGAACACTGAAGCTTTCTTT. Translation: CASSQDRGLNTEAFF.

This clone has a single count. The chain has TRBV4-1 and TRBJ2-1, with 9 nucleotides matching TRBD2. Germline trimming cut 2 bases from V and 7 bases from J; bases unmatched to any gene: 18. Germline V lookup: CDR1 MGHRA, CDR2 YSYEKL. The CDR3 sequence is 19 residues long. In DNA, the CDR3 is TGCGCCAGCAGCCAAATAGCAGGGGCGGGAGGGATCTTTGGGAATGAGCAGTTCTTC. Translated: CASSQIAGAGGIFGNEQFF.

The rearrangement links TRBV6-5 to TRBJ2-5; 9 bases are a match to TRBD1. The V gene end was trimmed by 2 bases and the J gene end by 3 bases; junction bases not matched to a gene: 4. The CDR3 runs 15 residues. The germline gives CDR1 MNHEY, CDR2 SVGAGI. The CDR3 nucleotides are TGTGCCAGCAGTTACGTAGGACAGGGGAAAGAGACCCAGTACTTC. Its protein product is CASSYVGQGKETQYF.

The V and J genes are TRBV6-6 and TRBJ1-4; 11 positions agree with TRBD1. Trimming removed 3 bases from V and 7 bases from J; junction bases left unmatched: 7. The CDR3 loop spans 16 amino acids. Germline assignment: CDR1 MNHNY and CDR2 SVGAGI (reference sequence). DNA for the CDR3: TGTGCCAGCAGTTATCCCCGGGACAGGGGGTTTGAAAAACTGTTTTTT. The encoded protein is CASSYPRDRGFEKLFF.

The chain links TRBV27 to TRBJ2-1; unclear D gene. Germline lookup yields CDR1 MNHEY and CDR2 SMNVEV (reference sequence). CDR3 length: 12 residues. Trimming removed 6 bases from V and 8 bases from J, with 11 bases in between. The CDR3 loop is CASRRFMDEQFF. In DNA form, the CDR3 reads TGTGCCAGCAGGCGATTTATGGATGAGCAGTTCTTC.

This CDR3 is CASSPGQFLGRSFRGYTF. The CDR3 DNA follows: TGTGCCAGCTCACCCGGACAGTTCCTGGGGAGATCCTTCCGGGGCTACACCTTC. The chain recombines TRBV18 with TRBJ1-2; weak D call: TRBD1 (6 bases). Trimming removed 3 bases from V and 8 bases from J, with 28 bases in between. Germline lookup yields CDR1 KGHSH and CDR2 LQKENI. The CDR3 loop spans 18 amino acids.

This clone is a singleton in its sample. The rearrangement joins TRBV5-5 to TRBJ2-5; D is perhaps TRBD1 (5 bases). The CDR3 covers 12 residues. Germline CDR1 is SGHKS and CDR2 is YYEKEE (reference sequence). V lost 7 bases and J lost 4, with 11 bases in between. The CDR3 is CASQGSRETQYF. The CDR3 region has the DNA TGTGCCAGCCAGGGTTCGAGAGAGACCCAGTACTTC.

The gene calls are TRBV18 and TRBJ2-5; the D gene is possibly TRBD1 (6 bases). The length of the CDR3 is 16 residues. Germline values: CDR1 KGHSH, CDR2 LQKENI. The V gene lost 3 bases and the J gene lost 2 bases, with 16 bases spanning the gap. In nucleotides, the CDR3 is TGTGCCAGCTCACCTCCCCCTGGACAGCGACAAGAGACCCAGTACTTC. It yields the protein CASSPPPGQRQETQYF.

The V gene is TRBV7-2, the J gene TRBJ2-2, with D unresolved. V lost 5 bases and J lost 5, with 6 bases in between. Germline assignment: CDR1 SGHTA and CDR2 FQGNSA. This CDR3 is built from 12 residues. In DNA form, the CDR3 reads TGTGCCAGCAGCCCTCGTACCGGGGAGCTGTTTTTT. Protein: CASSPRTGELFF. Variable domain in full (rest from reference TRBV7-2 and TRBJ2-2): GAGVSQSPSNKVTEKGKDVELRCDPISGHTALYWYRQSLGQGLEFLIYFQGNSAPDKSGLPSDRFSAERTGGSVSTLTIQRTQQEDSAVYLCASSPRTGELFFGEGSRLTVL.

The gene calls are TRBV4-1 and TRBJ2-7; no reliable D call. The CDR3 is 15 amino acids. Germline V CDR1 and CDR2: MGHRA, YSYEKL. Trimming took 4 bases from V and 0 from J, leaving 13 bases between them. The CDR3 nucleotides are TGCGCCAGCAGCCCCCTGACTGAGAGCTCCTACGAGCAGTACTTC. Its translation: CASSPLTESSYEQYF.